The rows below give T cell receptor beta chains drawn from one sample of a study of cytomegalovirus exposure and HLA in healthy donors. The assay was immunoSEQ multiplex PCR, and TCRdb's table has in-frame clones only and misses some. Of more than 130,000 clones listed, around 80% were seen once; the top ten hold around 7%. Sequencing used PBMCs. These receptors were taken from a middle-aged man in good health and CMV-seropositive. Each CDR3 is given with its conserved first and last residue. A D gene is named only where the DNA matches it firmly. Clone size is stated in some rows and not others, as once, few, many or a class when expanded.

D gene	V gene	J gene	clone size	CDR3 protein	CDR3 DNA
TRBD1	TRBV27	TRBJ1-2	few	CASSPVPGQGNYGYTF	TGTGCCAGCAGTCCAGTCCCGGGACAGGGTAACTATGGCTACACCTTC
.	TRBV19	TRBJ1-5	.	CASSSPRGRGNQPQHF	TGTGCCAGTAGTAGTCCGAGGGGCAGGGGAAATCAGCCCCAGCATTTT
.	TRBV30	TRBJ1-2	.	CAWSTPGRTYGYTF	TGTGCCTGGAGCACCCCAGGGCGGACCTATGGCTACACCTTC
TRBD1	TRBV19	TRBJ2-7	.	CASSFLTGGEYEQYF	TGTGCCAGTAGTTTTCTGACAGGGGGCGAGTACGAGCAGTACTTC
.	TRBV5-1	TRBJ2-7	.	CASSFGEQNYEQYF	TGCGCCAGCAGCTTCGGGGAGCAAAATTACGAGCAGTACTTC
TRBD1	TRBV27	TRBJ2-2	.	CASRIFGQGARILSGELFF	TGTGCCAGCAGGATCTTTGGACAGGGGGCTAGGATACTATCCGGGGAGCTGTTTTTT
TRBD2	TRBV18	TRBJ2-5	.	CASSHGSGGTETQYF	TGTGCCAGCTCCCATGGTTCGGGAGGAACGGAGACCCAGTACTTC
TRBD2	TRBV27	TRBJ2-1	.	CASSFLAGDGYNEQFF	TGTGCCAGCAGTTTTCTAGCGGGAGATGGGTACAATGAGCAGTTCTTC
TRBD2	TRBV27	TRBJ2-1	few	CASSPLGTSGRGGEQFF	TGTGCCAGCAGTCCCCTCGGGACTAGCGGGAGGGGGGGTGAGCAGTTCTTC
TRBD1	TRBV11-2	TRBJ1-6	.	CASSLEGGAVSPLHF	TGTGCCAGCAGCTTAGAAGGGGGCGCAGTTTCACCCCTCCACTTT
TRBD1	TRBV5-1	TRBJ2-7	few	CASSLTPQGASPNEQYF	TGCGCCAGCAGCTTGACACCCCAGGGGGCGTCGCCAAACGAGCAGTACTTC
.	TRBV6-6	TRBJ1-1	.	CASSYSRGTEAFF	TGTGCCAGCAGTTACAGTAGAGGCACTGAAGCTTTCTTT
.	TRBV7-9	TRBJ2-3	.	CASSLGQLTTDTQYF	TGTGCCAGCAGCTTAGGACAGCTAACCACAGATACGCAGTATTTT
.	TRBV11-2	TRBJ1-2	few	CARKRSLIGERYGYTF	TGTGCCAGGAAACGATCATTGATAGGGGAACGCTATGGCTACACCTTC
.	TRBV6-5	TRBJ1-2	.	CASSLGGGMRYGYTF	TGTGCCAGCAGTCTAGGTGGAGGGATGCGTTACGGCTACACCTTC
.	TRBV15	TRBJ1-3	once	CATTPGVSGNTIYF	TGTGCCACCACCCCGGGAGTCTCTGGAAACACCATATATTTT
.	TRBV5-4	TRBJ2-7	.	CASSLDPTSRVGEQYF	TGTGCCAGCAGCTTAGACCCTACTAGCAGGGTGGGCGAGCAGTACTTC
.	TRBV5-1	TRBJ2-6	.	CASSLGTSSGANVLTF	TGCGCCAGCAGCCTTGGGACTTCCTCTGGGGCCAACGTCCTGACTTTC